The clone carrying this T cell receptor (beta chain) was found a few times. CDR1 and CDR2 (germline): SQVTM, ANQGSEA. The CDR3 extends over 13 amino acids. Trimming removed 4 bases from V and 2 bases from J, with 11 bases in between. The data derive from a study of OX40 agonist ivuxolimab in advanced cancers. Produced via immunoSEQ multiplex PCR; TCRdb's table is partial and in-frame only. The sample has 53,000 or so clones, 65% to 85% seen once; the top ten hold around 0.7%. Sequenced here: CD4+ or CD8+ T cells sorted from blood, sampled in a trial of the OX40 agonist ivuxolimab. This sequence originates from an adult with an advanced solid tumor such as melanoma, head and neck, liver or kidney cancer. The rearrangement joins TRBV29-1 to TRBJ1-1, with D tentatively TRBD1 (6 bases). The CDR3 DNA reads TGCAGCGTTGTAGCACAGGGCAACACTGAAGCTTTCTTT. Its protein product is CSVVAQGNTEAFF.